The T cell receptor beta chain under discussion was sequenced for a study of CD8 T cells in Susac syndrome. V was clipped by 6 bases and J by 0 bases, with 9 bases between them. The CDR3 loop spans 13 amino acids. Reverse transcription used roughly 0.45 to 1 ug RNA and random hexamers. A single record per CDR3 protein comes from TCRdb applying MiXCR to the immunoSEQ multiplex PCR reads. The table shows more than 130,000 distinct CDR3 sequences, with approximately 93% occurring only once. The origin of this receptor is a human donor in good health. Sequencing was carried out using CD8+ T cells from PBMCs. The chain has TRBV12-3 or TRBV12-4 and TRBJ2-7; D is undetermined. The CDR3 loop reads CASSARNSYEQYF. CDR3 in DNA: TGTGCCAGCAGCGCGCGGAACTCCTACGAGCAGTACTTC.